These 27 T cell receptor beta chains share one sample of origin, sequenced in a study of blood T cell repertoires in COVID-19. Some clones are missing from TCRdb's copy, which holds only in-frame ones; the method was immunoSEQ multiplex PCR. This table holds tens of thousands of clones, around four fifths found once. The sequenced sample was peripheral blood. The source of these receptors is an older man with acute or convalescent COVID-19.

The CDR3 coding sequence is TGTGCCAGCAGCTACGGGACAGGGGTCGGAAATCAGCCCCAGCATTTT. This gives the protein CASSYGTGVGNQPQHF. J is TRBJ1-5 and V is TRBV27, with 10 bases matching TRBD1. J was trimmed by 4 bases and V by 6 bases; bases with no gene match: 9. This CDR3 region has 16 residues. Germline CDR1 MNHEY, CDR2 SMNVEV (reference sequence).

The chain combines TRBV28 with TRBJ1-2; no firm D call. V was pared by 8 bases and J by 5 bases, with 9 bases between. Germline CDR1 is MDHEN and CDR2 is SYDVKM. CDR3 length: 11 amino acids. The CDR3 DNA reads TGTGCCAGCCATAGACTGTATGGCTACACCTTC. Translating gives CASHRLYGYTF.

The rearrangement joins TRBV19 to TRBJ1-5; the D gene is possibly TRBD1 (6 bases). This CDR3 is built from 14 residues. The V end lost 7 bases, the J end lost 11 bases, and 21 bases lay between the germline ends. Germline CDR1 LNHDA, CDR2 SQIVND (reference sequence). The CDR3 reads CASKGTTSLKAQHF. The CDR3 DNA follows: TGTGCCAGTAAAGGGACAACATCCCTGAAAGCCCAGCATTTT.

V gene TRBV6-2 or TRBV6-3 combines with J gene TRBJ2-3, with 9 bases lining up with TRBD2. The CDR3 is 15 residues long. V was clipped by 5 bases and J by 1 base; unmatched bases: 4. Per the germline V gene, CDR1 is MNHEY and CDR2 is SVGEGT. The CDR3 sequence: CASSPLAGRTDTQYF. The CDR3 DNA is TGTGCCAGCAGTCCACTAGCGGGCCGCACAGATACGCAGTATTTT.

The chain couples TRBV7-7 to TRBJ2-2; no reliable D call. V shed 2 bases and J shed 6 bases, with 7 bases lying between them. The germline CDR1 and CDR2 sequences are SSHAT and FNYEAQ (reference sequence). The CDR3 has 13 amino acids. The CDR3 loop reads CASSLSAAGELFF. DNA of the CDR3: TGTGCCAGCAGCTTATCTGCGGCCGGGGAGCTGTTTTTT.

The count of this clone is one. The rearrangement uses TRBV27 and TRBJ1-6; TRBD1 agrees at 7 bases. Germline trimming cut 5 bases from V and 7 bases from J; bases unmatched to any gene: 8. Germline-derived CDR1 and CDR2 are MNHEY and SMNVEV (reference sequence). CDR3 length: 15 amino acids. CDR3 nucleotide sequence: TGTGCCAGCAGTCAACAGACAGGGCCAAATTCACCCCTCCACTTT. Residues: CASSQQTGPNSPLHF.

This rearrangement joins TRBV24-1 to TRBJ2-5, with no clear D. The length of the CDR3 is 15 residues. Trimming took 4 bases from V and 4 from J, leaving 15 bases between them. Germline V gene lookup returns CDR1 KGHDR and CDR2 SFDVKD. CDR3 coding DNA: TGTGCCACCAGTGACCCCTCGGGTTCGGGAGAGACCCAGTACTTC. Translation gives CATSDPSGSGETQYF.

This chain links TRBV7-2 with TRBJ2-5; D is ambiguous. Trimming removed 1 base from V and 5 bases from J, with 11 bases in between. CDR3 length equals 14 residues. Germline V lookup: CDR1 SGHTA, CDR2 FQGNSA. The CDR3 bases are TGTGCCAGCAGCTTAGGCCCGTTCGAGGAGACCCAGTACTTC. Protein: CASSLGPFEETQYF.

The CDR3 loop reads CASSTYPGQPYGYTF. Written as DNA, the CDR3 is TGTGCCAGCAGCACTTACCCTGGACAGCCCTATGGCTACACCTTC. This sequence joins TRBV7-2 and TRBJ1-2, with a tentative D call TRBD1 (6 bases). The CDR3 spans 15 residues. Germline V gene lookup returns CDR1 SGHTA and CDR2 FQGNSA. The V end lost 5 bases, the J end lost 4 bases, and 17 bases lay between the germline ends. Full variable domain (remainder filled in from reference TRBV7-2 and TRBJ1-2): GAGVSQSPSNKVTEKGKDVELRCDPISGHTALYWYRQSLGQGLEFLIYFQGNSAPDKSGLPSDRFSAERTGGSVSTLTIQRTQQEDSAVYLCASSTYPGQPYGYTFGSGTRLTVV.

V usage is TRBV6-5 and J usage is TRBJ2-6; possible D gene TRBD1, 5 bases. CDR1 is MNHEY and CDR2 is SVGAGI in the germline V gene. Between the trimmed V and J ends, which lost 6 bases and 9 bases, there was a span of 15 bases. The CDR3 is 14 residues long. CDR3 amino acids: CASSKQETLNVLTF. The CDR3 DNA follows: TGTGCCAGCAGCAAACAGGAGACCCTCAACGTCCTGACTTTC.

The rearrangement uses TRBV23-1 and TRBJ1-1; D not certain. TRBV23-1 is an open reading frame whose function is uncertain. CDR3 length: 12 amino acids. Trimming pared 6 bases from V and 4 bases from J, leaving 9 bases between. This CDR3 is CASSGSSTEAFF. The CDR3 nucleotides are TGCGCCAGCAGCGGGTCGAGCACTGAAGCTTTCTTT.

The V call is TRBV2, the J call TRBJ2-7, with TRBD1 as a possible D gene (6 bases). V lost 5 bases to trimming and J lost 0 bases, with 14 bases between them. CDR3 length: 15 amino acids. CDR1 SNHLY and CDR2 FYNNEI come from the germline V gene. This chain's CDR3 is CASSRTGPDSYEQYF. In nucleotides, the CDR3 is TGTGCCAGCAGTCGTACAGGGCCAGACTCCTACGAGCAGTACTTC.

A note on this clone: The same CDR3 can be traced to other DNA sequences in this sample. The chain is built from TRBV18 and TRBJ1-1; a possible D gene is TRBD1 (5 bases). Germline CDR1 KGHSH, CDR2 LQKENI. Trimming shortened V by 3 bases and J by 1 base, and 12 bases separated the two germline ends. The CDR3 is made up of 15 amino acids. The CDR3 sequence is CASSPNGGTNTEAFF. The CDR3, as DNA: TGTGCCAGCTCACCCAACGGGGGGACGAACACTGAAGCTTTCTTT.

In its sample, this clone was seen once. This sequence joins TRBV7-8 and TRBJ2-6; 8 bases fit TRBD1. CDR3 length equals 17 residues. V trimming: 1 base; J trimming: 3 bases; junction bases outside the gene matches: 5. Germline V lookup: CDR1 SGHVS, CDR2 FQNEAQ. CDR3 in amino acids: CASSLGQGLFGANVLTF. In DNA, the CDR3 is TGTGCCAGCAGCTTAGGACAGGGGCTTTTTGGGGCCAACGTCCTGACTTTC.

The chain links TRBV2 to TRBJ2-1, with 8 nucleotides matching TRBD1. The CDR3 runs 17 residues. CDR1 and CDR2 from the germline V gene are SNHLY and FYNNEI. Trimming removed 6 bases from V and 4 bases from J; junction bases left unmatched: 14. The CDR3 sequence: CASRTTNDRGRYNEQFF. Here the CDR3 DNA reads TGTGCCAGCAGGACGACCAACGACAGGGGTCGGTACAATGAGCAGTTCTTC.

This chain joins TRBV3-1 (or the pseudogene TRBV3-2) and TRBJ2-5; 8 bases align to TRBD2. The V gene's germline CDR1 is LGHDT and CDR2 YNNKEL (reference sequence). The trim removed 4 bases at V and 2 bases at J, leaving 12 bases unmatched. The CDR3 length is 17 residues. The chain's CDR3 is CASSLSMAGGSQETQYF. The CDR3 nucleotides are TGTGCCAGCAGCCTGTCTATGGCGGGAGGTAGTCAAGAGACCCAGTACTTC.

This clone was detected only once. The V call is TRBV29-1, the J call TRBJ1-2; 7 bases align to TRBD1. V trimming: 2 bases; J trimming: 8 bases; junction bases outside the gene matches: 14. CDR3 length: 15 amino acids. CDR1 SQVTM and CDR2 ANQGSEA come from the germline V gene. In DNA form, the CDR3 reads TGCAGCGTTGAATTACAGGGGAAGGATATGTGGGGCTACACCTTC. Its translation is CSVELQGKDMWGYTF. Full variable domain (remainder filled in from reference TRBV29-1 and TRBJ1-2): SAVISQKPSRDICQRGTSLTIQCQVDSQVTMMFWYRQQPGQSLTLIATANQGSEATYESGFVIDKFPISRPNLTFSTLTVSNMSPEDSSIYLCSVELQGKDMWGYTFGSGTRLTVV.

J is TRBJ1-2 and V is TRBV7-9; D gene unclear. Germline assignment: CDR1 SEHNR and CDR2 FQNEAQ (reference sequence). Trimming took off 1 base at V and 4 bases at J, with 10 bases between the two ends. This CDR3 region has 14 residues. CDR3 nucleotides: TGTGCCAGCAGCTTAGTCGCAGATGGCTATGGCTACACCTTC. It encodes CASSLVADGYGYTF.

This CDR3 is CASSGGTGQETQYF. CDR3 coding DNA: TGTGCCAGCAGCGGAGGGACAGGGCAGGAGACCCAGTACTTC. The chain recombines TRBV9 with TRBJ2-5, with 9 bases fitting TRBD1. The CDR3 is 14 amino acids. The J segment lost 5 bases and the V segment lost 3 bases, leaving 5 bases of the junction unmatched. CDR1 and CDR2 from the germline V gene are SGDLS and YYNGEE.

The chain couples TRBV6-1 to TRBJ1-6; 8 nucleotides align to TRBD1. Germline V gene lookup returns CDR1 MNHNS and CDR2 SASEGT. V lost 3 bases to trimming and J lost 2 bases; unmatched junction nucleotides: 6. CDR3 length equals 17 residues. The DNA for the CDR3 is TGTGCCAGCAGTGATTTTCAGGGGGCTCCCTATAATTCACCCCTCCACTTT. Encoded protein: CASSDFQGAPYNSPLHF.

The chain carries TRBV3-1 (or the pseudogene TRBV3-2) and TRBJ2-3; 10 positions match TRBD2. After removal of 3 bases from V and 5 bases from J, the junction contained 11 bases not matched to a gene. The germline V gene has CDR1 LGHDT and CDR2 YNNKEL (reference sequence). The CDR3 is 17 amino acids. The CDR3 nucleotides are TGTGCCAGCAGCCATCGCGTTAGCGGGGGGCGGGGAGATACGCAGTATTTT. Protein product: CASSHRVSGGRGDTQYF.

J is TRBJ2-1 and V is TRBV19, with TRBD2 matching 12 bases. Losses at the gene ends were 7 bases for V and 7 bases for J; bases not matched to a gene: 14. Germline lookup yields CDR1 LNHDA and CDR2 SQIVND (reference sequence). The CDR3 covers 17 residues. CDR3 nucleotide sequence: TGTGCCAGTAAATCCTCCGGGCTAGCGGGAGGGTTAAATGAGCAGTTCTTC. It yields the protein CASKSSGLAGGLNEQFF.

This clone was observed once. V is TRBV6-1 and J is TRBJ1-1; tentatively, D is TRBD1 (5 bases). This CDR3 spans 11 amino acids. V was shortened by 2 bases and J by 10 bases, with 8 bases between the two germline ends. Germline V CDR1 and CDR2: MNHNS, SASEGT. Here the CDR3 reads CASSEFQGAFF. The CDR3 DNA reads TGTGCCAGCAGTGAATTCCAGGGAGCTTTCTTT.

The V and J genes are TRBV7-2 and TRBJ1-3, with a possible D match to TRBD1 (5 bases). CDR3 length: 16 amino acids. From germline, CDR1 is SGHTA and CDR2 FQGNSA. V dropped 4 bases and J dropped 0 bases, with 13 bases sitting between them. In nucleotides, the CDR3 is TGTGCCAGCAGCTCCAGCGCGACAGTCTCTGGAAACACCATATATTTT. Amino acids: CASSSSATVSGNTIYF.

The chain couples TRBV19 to TRBJ2-1; 7 positions agree with TRBD2. The CDR3 length is 16 residues. V lost 3 bases to trimming and J lost 3 bases; unmatched junction nucleotides: 8. CDR1 and CDR2 from the germline V gene are LNHDA and SQIVND (reference sequence). The CDR3 sequence is CASSIRASGGYNEQFF. The CDR3 coding sequence is TGTGCCAGTAGTATTAGGGCTAGCGGAGGCTACAATGAGCAGTTCTTC. The whole variable domain, filled in from reference TRBV19 and TRBJ2-1, reads DGGITQSPKYLFRKEGQNVTLSCEQNLNHDAMYWYRQDPGQGLRLIYYSQIVNDFQKGDIAEGYSVSREKKESFPLTVTSAQKNPTAFYLCASSIRASGGYNEQFFGPGTRLTVL.

This chain uses TRBV7-9 with TRBJ1-1; D is ambiguous. The CDR3 runs 13 residues. Germline CDR1 reads SEHNR; CDR2 reads FQNEAQ (reference sequence). Deletions cut 7 bases from V and 1 base from J, with 10 bases between. CDR3 sequence (DNA): TGTGCCAGCACCCTAAACCAGAACACTGAAGCTTTCTTT. Translated: CASTLNQNTEAFF.

The chain couples TRBV28 to TRBJ2-6, with TRBD2 identical over 7 bases. This CDR3 contains 15 residues. CDR1 and CDR2 from the germline V gene are MDHEN and SYDVKM. J was trimmed by 2 bases and V by 2 bases; bases with no gene match: 0. CDR3: CASSLAGAGANVLTF. The CDR3 region has the DNA TGTGCCAGCAGTTTAGCGGGAGCTGGGGCCAACGTCCTGACTTTC.